What follows are 19 T cell receptor beta chains derived from one specimen sequenced in a study of cytomegalovirus exposure and HLA in healthy donors. Amplification used 60 Vbeta primers and 13 Jbeta primers. Data came from immunoSEQ multiplex PCR; TCRdb stores just in-frame clones and leaves some out. The repertoire holds approximately 100,000 clones, with roughly 69% as singletons. The sequenced sample consisted of PBMCs. Receptors were obtained from a human donor in good health.

V gene TRBV11-2 combines with J gene TRBJ2-7; D uncertain. Trimming shortened V by 5 bases and J by 7 bases, and 21 bases separated the two germline ends. From germline, CDR1 is SGHAT and CDR2 FQNNGV. The CDR3 runs to 15 residues. The CDR3 DNA reads TGTGCCAGCAGCCTTTCCTACGACACCCGCCGAGAGCAGTACTTC. As protein: CASSLSYDTRREQYF.

The V call is TRBV5-1, the J call TRBJ2-5; unclear D gene. This CDR3 is built from 13 residues. CDR1 and CDR2 from the germline V gene are SGHRS and YFSETQ. V was trimmed by 4 bases and J by 6 bases, leaving 13 bases between them. The CDR3 DNA sequence: TGCGCCAGCAGCCAAACCCCACAACAGACCCAGTACTTC. This gives the protein CASSQTPQQTQYF.

This chain connects TRBV9 to TRBJ2-7; 8 bases line up with TRBD2. The CDR3 totals 16 residues. Germline values: CDR1 SGDLS, CDR2 YYNGEE. Losses at the gene ends were 0 bases for V and 2 bases for J; bases not matched to a gene: 7. The CDR3 nucleotides are TGTGCCAGCAGCGTAGCGGCTAGCGGGCCACCCTACGAGCAGTACTTC. Residues: CASSVAASGPPYEQYF.

This chain links TRBV2 with TRBJ2-7; tentatively, D is TRBD1 (5 bases). CDR1 is SNHLY, CDR2 FYNNEI, per germline. The CDR3 is 12 residues long. Trimming took 8 bases from V and 0 from J, leaving 8 bases between them. CDR3 sequence (DNA): TGTGCCAGCGCAGACAGCTCCTACGAGCAGTACTTC. Translated, it gives CASADSSYEQYF. Based on the CDR3 plus reference TRBV2 and TRBJ2-7, the full variable domain is EPEVTQTPSHQVTQMGQEVILRCVPISNHLYFYWYRQILGQKVEFLVSFYNNEISEKSEIFDDQFSVERPDGSNFTLKIRSTKLEDSAMYFCASADSSYEQYFGPGTRLTVT.

The chain uses TRBV10-2 and TRBJ2-7, with a possible D match to TRBD1 (5 bases). This CDR3 contains 12 residues. V was trimmed by 6 bases and J by 4 bases, leaving 10 bases between them. Germline CDR1 is WSHSY and CDR2 is SAAADI. The CDR3 loop reads CASRGQRYEQYF. The CDR3 DNA reads TGCGCCAGCAGGGGGCAGAGATACGAGCAGTACTTC.

The chain joins TRBV30 to TRBJ1-3; D gene unclear. The CDR3 is 14 residues long. The V gene lost 0 bases and the J gene lost 0 bases, with 6 bases spanning the gap. From germline, CDR1 is GTSNPN and CDR2 SVGIG (reference sequence). CDR3 DNA: TGTGCCTGGAGTGTACTCGGCTCTGGAAACACCATATATTTT. Translated: CAWSVLGSGNTIYF.

In its sample, this clone was seen once. The CDR3 coding sequence is TGCAGCGTTGAAGTCTTGGCTTCCTACGAGCAGTACTTC. It yields the protein CSVEVLASYEQYF. The V gene is TRBV29-1, the J gene TRBJ2-7; no firm D call. Trimming took off 1 base at V and 1 base at J, with 8 bases between the two ends. This CDR3 contains 13 residues. Per the germline V gene, CDR1 is SQVTM and CDR2 is ANQGSEA.

V and J are TRBV28 and TRBJ1-2; the D is unclear. The V end was cut by 2 bases, the J end by 5 bases, with 12 bases between. The length of the CDR3 is 14 residues. In germline, CDR1 is MDHEN, CDR2 SYDVKM. CDR3 bases: TGTGCCAGCAGTTTAGAGCAGGCTACATATGGCTACACCTTC. As protein: CASSLEQATYGYTF.

The rearrangement uses TRBV19 and TRBJ1-5, with D uncertain. The V end lost 1 base, the J end lost 3 bases, and 10 bases lay between the germline ends. CDR1 is LNHDA, CDR2 SQIVND, per germline (reference sequence). The CDR3 extends over 15 amino acids. In DNA form, the CDR3 reads TGTGCCAGTAGTATAGGAGGTCAGACCAATCAGCCCCAGCATTTT. This translates into CASSIGGQTNQPQHF.

V is TRBV14 and J is TRBJ2-5; D possibly corresponds to TRBD1 (6 bases). Germline CDR1 is SGHDN and CDR2 is FVKESK. Trimming took off 4 bases at V and 2 bases at J, with 11 bases between the two ends. This CDR3 contains 14 residues. Here the CDR3 reads CASSRDTIQETQYF. DNA of the CDR3: TGTGCCAGCAGCCGGGACACGATTCAAGAGACCCAGTACTTC.

A few counts support this clone. The genes are TRBV6-1 and TRBJ2-5, with 8 bases that match TRBD1. Germline CDR1 is MNHNS and CDR2 is SASEGT. There are 15 residues in the CDR3. J gave up 1 base and V 5 bases, and 6 bases lay outside the gene matches. The CDR3 loop is CASSPLGQAQETQYF. The CDR3 DNA reads as TGTGCCAGCAGTCCCCTGGGACAGGCCCAAGAGACCCAGTACTTC.

This clone was seen only a few times. The chain recombines TRBV4-3 with TRBJ1-1; weak D call: TRBD1 (5 bases). The germline gives CDR1 LGHNA, CDR2 YSLEER. The CDR3 spans 16 residues. V was trimmed by 0 bases and J by 1 base, leaving 12 bases between them. The CDR3 bases are TGCGCCAGCAGCCAAGATTGGGGCACCAAGAACACTGAAGCTTTCTTT. This codes for CASSQDWGTKNTEAFF.

Comments on this clone: One end of the junction does not line up with germline, which may come from a read error. This chain uses TRBV6-6 with TRBJ2-5, with 8 bases identical to TRBD2. The CDR3 sequence is 14 residues long. The germline V gene has CDR1 MNHNY and CDR2 SVGAGI (reference sequence). CDR3 in DNA: TGTGCCAGCAGGTACTCGGGAGGGCAAGAGACCCAGTACTTC. Its translation is CASRYSGGQETQYF.

This chain uses TRBV6-1 with TRBJ1-4; the match to TRBD1 covers 9 bases. This CDR3 comprises 15 residues. CDR1 is MNHNS, CDR2 SASEGT, per germline. V lost 8 bases and J lost 5; bases outside the gene matches: 9. The DNA of the CDR3 is TGTGCCAGCGGCCTAGGTGGGACAGGGAATGAAAAACTGTTTTTT. Translation: CASGLGGTGNEKLFF.

The genes are TRBV28 and TRBJ2-4; D perhaps matches TRBD2 (6 bases). The CDR3 totals 14 residues. Between the trimmed V and J ends, which lost 6 bases and 4 bases, there was a span of 13 bases. Germline V CDR1 and CDR2: MDHEN, SYDVKM. For the CDR3, the DNA is TGTGCCAGCAGCGGGACTCCCATAAAAAACATTCAGTACTTC. It specifies CASSGTPIKNIQYF.

The rearrangement links TRBV27 to TRBJ2-3, with 9 positions matching TRBD1. With V trimmed by 1 base and J by 4 bases, 9 bases remained unmatched. The CDR3 consists of 17 residues. Germline V CDR1 and CDR2: MNHEY, SMNVEV (reference sequence). In DNA form, the CDR3 reads TGTGCCAGCAGTTTATTACAAACAGGGGGCCCTCCAGATACGCAGTATTTT. It is translated as CASSLLQTGGPPDTQYF.

The chain employs TRBV6-5 and TRBJ2-1; no definite D call. The CDR3 contains 14 residues. Germline V gene data show CDR1 as MNHEY and CDR2 as SVGAGI. V lost 7 bases and J lost 4, with 14 bases in between. The CDR3 reads CASTALGDYNEQFF. In DNA form, the CDR3 reads TGTGCCAGCACCGCCTTGGGCGATTACAATGAGCAGTTCTTC.

V and J are TRBV29-1 and TRBJ2-7; D perhaps matches TRBD1 (5 bases). The germline V and J ends were trimmed by 6 bases and 4 bases, with 13 bases remaining between them. Germline V lookup: CDR1 SQVTM, CDR2 ANQGSEA. CDR3 length equals 12 residues. CDR3 nucleotide sequence: TGCAGCGTCCGGCAGGGTAGATACGAGCAGTACTTC. This gives the protein CSVRQGRYEQYF.

Regarding this clone: One junction end disagrees with the germline gene, perhaps due to a read error. The chain combines TRBV15 with TRBJ2-1; TRBD2 matches at 9 bases. Germline assignment: CDR1 LNHNV and CDR2 YYDKDF (reference sequence). The CDR3 contains 13 residues. The CDR3 protein is CATSRDIAGEPFF. Written as DNA, the CDR3 is TGTGCCACCAGCAGAGATATAGCGGGGGAGCCGTTCTTC.